This T cell receptor beta chain was recorded in a study of PD-L1 blockade in urothelial cancer. Study-wide context: Atezolizumab, begun by patients around 2014, was given at 1,200 mg intravenously every 3 weeks. Samples came from 3 weeks, at the second dose, and 6 weeks into treatment.

The length of the CDR3 is 14 residues. Germline V gives CDR1 KGHSH, CDR2 LQKENI. The ends were cut back, 3 bases at V and 6 bases at J, with 12 bases in the middle. Spiking of synthetic TCR analog templates was performed in each PCR. Clones were sequenced by immunoSEQ multiplex PCR, and TCRdb holds only the in-frame ones, with some missing. The sample includes over 45,000 clones, 86% seen only once; the top ten take 2.9%. This TCR was recovered from a man aged 50-60 years with urothelial cancer. The chain links TRBV18 to TRBJ1-5; no definite D call. The sample here was PBMCs, taken around atezolizumab (anti-PD-L1) treatment. This chain's CDR3 is CASSPQSLGQPQHF. The CDR3 nucleotides read TGTGCCAGCTCACCGCAAAGTCTCGGTCAGCCCCAGCATTTT.